This T cell receptor (beta chain) stems from a study of T cells in localized non-small cell lung cancer. A note on this clone: Its specificity is not known.

Study-wide points: Maximal T cell clonality occurred in uninvolved adjacent lung, with tumor ranking below it. Longer overall survival was seen with higher T cell density measured in blood. Appearances in adjacent lung were noted for a median approximately 50 of the top 100 tumor clones.

Measured with immunoSEQ multiplex PCR; TCRdb has only the in-frame clones, and not every one. The sample has about 62,000 clones; 75% to 85% are singletons. Specimen: PBMCs, collected before any cancer treatment. The TCR originated in a man aged 35-69 years with stage II lung adenocarcinoma.

CDR3 sequence reads: CASSQGGSSGSINEQYF. CDR3 coding DNA: TGCGCCAGCAGCCAAGGAGGGTCTAGCGGGAGTATCAACGAGCAGTACTTC. V is TRBV4-3 and J is TRBJ2-7; the match to TRBD2 covers 10 bases. The CDR3 runs to 17 residues. Germline V gives CDR1 LGHNA, CDR2 YSLEER. The J segment lost 5 bases and the V segment lost 1 base, leaving 11 bases of the junction unmatched.